A single sample gave rise to the 20 T cell receptor beta chains below, sequenced in a study of blood T cell repertoires in COVID-19. Generated by immunoSEQ multiplex PCR, the TCRdb table keeps only in-frame clones and is missing some. The table shows about 99,000 clones, with about 91% occurring only once. Sequenced input: peripheral blood. All receptors derive from a human donor in a cohort sampled during active COVID-19.

The rearrangement links TRBV20-1 to TRBJ2-1; a possible D gene is TRBD2 (5 bases). Germline CDR1 is DFQATT and CDR2 is SNEGSKA (reference sequence). Trimming removed 3 bases at V and 0 bases at J, with 9 bases between. The CDR3 length is 14 residues. CDR3 loop: CSASTRSSYNEQFF. The CDR3, as DNA: TGCAGTGCTAGTACTAGGAGCTCCTACAATGAGCAGTTCTTC.

This clone was detected once. The chain is built from TRBV9 and TRBJ2-3; 7 nucleotides agree with TRBD2. Germline loops: CDR1 SGDLS, CDR2 YYNGEE. Trimming took 3 bases from V and 3 from J; bases not matched to a gene: 7. The CDR3 covers 15 residues. The CDR3 sequence is CASSALAGTTDTQYF. CDR3 DNA: TGTGCCAGCAGCGCCTTAGCGGGTACTACAGATACGCAGTATTTT. The full variable domain, in which reference TRBV9 and TRBJ2-3 provide the parts outside the CDR3, is DSGVTQTPKHLITATGQRVTLRCSPRSGDLSVYWYQQSLDQGLQFLIQYYNGEERAKGNILERFSAQQFPDLHSELNLSSLELGDSALYFCASSALAGTTDTQYFGPGTRLTVL.

This chain links TRBV24-1 with TRBJ2-5, with 8 bases fitting TRBD1. The CDR3 has 15 amino acids. Germline-derived CDR1 and CDR2 are KGHDR and SFDVKD. V was clipped by 4 bases and J by 5 bases; unmatched bases: 8. The CDR3, as DNA: TGTGCCACCAGTGACCCAGGACAGGGAGACGAGACCCAGTACTTC. It yields the protein CATSDPGQGDETQYF.

The chain combines TRBV11-2 with TRBJ1-1; TRBD1 might be the D (5 bases). Germline CDR1 reads SGHAT; CDR2 reads FQNNGV. V lost 4 bases and J 1 base, leaving 10 bases between the germline ends. There are 14 residues in the CDR3. The CDR3 region is CASSSYRRNTEAFF. Here the CDR3 DNA reads TGTGCCAGCAGCTCATACAGGAGGAACACTGAAGCTTTCTTT.

The V gene is TRBV2, the J gene TRBJ2-7; 11 bases are shared with TRBD2. The V gene end was trimmed by 1 base and the J gene end by 9 bases; junction bases not matched to a gene: 2. This CDR3 has 13 amino acids. Germline CDR1 is SNHLY and CDR2 is FYNNEI. The CDR3 DNA reads as TGTGCCAGCAGTGAAGACCTAGCGGGAGGGCAGTACTTC. Its translation: CASSEDLAGGQYF.

The rearrangement joins TRBV5-4 to TRBJ2-2, with 7 nucleotides matching TRBD2. The V and J ends lost 4 bases and 5 bases, in that order; junction bases with no gene match: 8. This CDR3 contains 15 residues. Per the germline V gene, CDR1 is SGHNT and CDR2 is YYREEE (reference sequence). CDR3 region: CASSPSGVRTGELFF. DNA for the CDR3: TGTGCCAGCAGCCCCAGCGGGGTGAGGACCGGGGAGCTGTTTTTT.

The chain employs TRBV10-3 and TRBJ2-7; 7 nucleotides align to TRBD1. Germline V lookup: CDR1 ENHRY, CDR2 SYGVKD. This CDR3 is 15 amino acids long. The trim removed 2 bases at V and 1 base at J, leaving 5 bases unmatched. The CDR3 sequence: CAISERDSGSYEQYF. Written as DNA, the CDR3 is TGTGCCATCAGTGAGCGGGACAGCGGATCCTACGAGCAGTACTTC.

This clone was detected a few times. J is TRBJ2-7 and V is TRBV3-1 (or the pseudogene TRBV3-2); 9 nucleotides line up with TRBD1. Per the germline V gene, CDR1 is LGHDT and CDR2 is YNNKEL (reference sequence). The CDR3 runs 15 residues. After removal of 4 bases from V and 2 bases from J, the junction contained 6 bases not matched to a gene. The CDR3 here is CASSPPGQGAYEQYF. In DNA form, the CDR3 reads TGTGCCAGCAGCCCACCGGGACAGGGAGCCTACGAGCAGTACTTC.

The count of this clone is one. The V call is TRBV9, the J call TRBJ1-3, with D unclear. The CDR3 length is 14 residues. Trimming took off 0 bases at V and 8 bases at J, with 12 bases between the two ends. Germline lookup yields CDR1 SGDLS and CDR2 YYNGEE. The CDR3: CASSVARARDTIYF. CDR3 DNA: TGTGCCAGCAGCGTAGCGCGGGCCCGGGACACCATATATTTT.

The chain employs TRBV11-2 and TRBJ1-2; TRBD1 might be the D (5 bases). This CDR3 is 13 amino acids long. Trimming cost V 0 bases and J 8 bases, with 10 bases left between them. Germline V lookup: CDR1 SGHAT, CDR2 FQNNGV. This CDR3 is CASSLDRTQGYTF. The DNA for the CDR3 is TGTGCCAGCAGCTTAGACCGGACACAAGGCTACACCTTC.

This clone has only one observation. J is TRBJ2-3 and V is TRBV18; D remains ambiguous. The germline CDR1 and CDR2 sequences are KGHSH and LQKENI. V was cut by 6 bases and J by 0 bases, with 13 bases left in between. This CDR3 contains 15 residues. This CDR3 is CASSPRRSSTDTQYF. CDR3 DNA: TGTGCCAGCTCCCCTCGTAGAAGTAGCACAGATACGCAGTATTTT.

V usage is TRBV9 and J usage is TRBJ1-5, with a tentative D call TRBD1 (5 bases). Deletions cut 3 bases from V and 0 bases from J, with 13 bases between. The CDR3 has 16 amino acids. Germline V gene lookup returns CDR1 SGDLS and CDR2 YYNGEE. DNA of the CDR3: TGTGCCAGCAGCGGTAATTCAGGGTTTAGCAATCAGCCCCAGCATTTT. This gives the protein CASSGNSGFSNQPQHF.

The rearrangement uses TRBV18 and TRBJ2-7; D is unresolved. CDR1 and CDR2 from the germline V gene are KGHSH and LQKENI. This CDR3 is built from 11 residues. Trimming took 3 bases from V and 6 from J, leaving 6 bases between them. CDR3 sequence (DNA): TGTGCCAGCTCACCCTCCCTCGAGCAGTACTTC. Translated, it gives CASSPSLEQYF.

This chain joins TRBV7-2 and TRBJ2-7; D uncertain. The CDR3 runs 14 residues. V was clipped by 1 base and J by 1 base, with 8 bases between them. In germline, CDR1 is SGHTA, CDR2 FQGNSA. The DNA of the CDR3 is TGTGCCAGCAGCTTAGTCGCGGCTTCCTACGAGCAGTACTTC. It codes for CASSLVAASYEQYF.

The chain recombines TRBV6-2 or TRBV6-3 with TRBJ2-3, with D unclear. V shed 6 bases and J shed 0 bases, with 16 bases lying between them. Germline V gives CDR1 MNHEY, CDR2 SVGEGT. CDR3 length: 16 amino acids. The CDR3 DNA reads TGTGCCAGCAGCCAACGAAGGAGCGCTAGCACAGATACGCAGTATTTT. Protein: CASSQRRSASTDTQYF.

The gene calls are TRBV19 and TRBJ1-4; weak D call: TRBD1 (5 bases). The V and J ends lost 7 bases and 3 bases respectively, with 15 bases between them. This CDR3 is 15 amino acids long. Germline V CDR1 and CDR2: LNHDA, SQIVND (reference sequence). The CDR3 sequence is CASTIRTLPNEKLFF. CDR3 DNA: TGTGCCAGTACCATAAGGACATTGCCTAATGAAAAACTGTTTTTT. The full variable domain, completed using reference TRBV19 and TRBJ1-4, is DGGITQSPKYLFRKEGQNVTLSCEQNLNHDAMYWYRQDPGQGLRLIYYSQIVNDFQKGDIAEGYSVSREKKESFPLTVTSAQKNPTAFYLCASTIRTLPNEKLFFGSGTQLSVL.

The genes are TRBV5-1 and TRBJ2-7, with TRBD1 identical over 10 bases. The CDR3 loop spans 14 amino acids. Unmatched junction bases numbered 4, after V lost 4 bases and J lost 3 bases. From germline, CDR1 is SGHRS and CDR2 YFSETQ. The DNA of the CDR3 is TGCGCCAGCAGCCTCAGGACAGGGGGCTACGAGCAGTACTTC. This gives the protein CASSLRTGGYEQYF.

The J gene is TRBJ2-1, the V gene TRBV18; a weak D match, TRBD1 (7 bases). The germline V and J ends were trimmed by 6 bases and 2 bases, with 14 bases remaining between them. CDR1 and CDR2 from the germline V gene are KGHSH and LQKENI. This CDR3 spans 15 amino acids. The CDR3 sequence is CASSRDSATYNEQFF. DNA of the CDR3: TGTGCCAGCTCGCGGGACAGTGCAACCTACAATGAGCAGTTCTTC.

The J gene is TRBJ2-7, the V gene TRBV5-5; 10 bases match TRBD1. Germline V CDR1 and CDR2: SGHKS, YYEKEE (reference sequence). J was trimmed by 5 bases and V by 3 bases; bases with no gene match: 8. There are 15 residues in the CDR3. CDR3 nucleotides: TGTGCCAGCAGCTACGCGACAGGGGGCTTTGACGAGCAGTACTTC. Protein: CASSYATGGFDEQYF.

This chain links TRBV5-4 with TRBJ2-7, with 12 bases identical to TRBD2. CDR3 length: 14 amino acids. V shed 3 bases and J 3 bases; nucleotides not matched to a gene: 1. Per germline, CDR1 SGHNT and CDR2 YYREEE (reference sequence). The CDR3 here is CASSWTSGNYEQYF. The CDR3 coding sequence is TGTGCCAGCAGCTGGACTAGCGGGAACTACGAGCAGTACTTC.